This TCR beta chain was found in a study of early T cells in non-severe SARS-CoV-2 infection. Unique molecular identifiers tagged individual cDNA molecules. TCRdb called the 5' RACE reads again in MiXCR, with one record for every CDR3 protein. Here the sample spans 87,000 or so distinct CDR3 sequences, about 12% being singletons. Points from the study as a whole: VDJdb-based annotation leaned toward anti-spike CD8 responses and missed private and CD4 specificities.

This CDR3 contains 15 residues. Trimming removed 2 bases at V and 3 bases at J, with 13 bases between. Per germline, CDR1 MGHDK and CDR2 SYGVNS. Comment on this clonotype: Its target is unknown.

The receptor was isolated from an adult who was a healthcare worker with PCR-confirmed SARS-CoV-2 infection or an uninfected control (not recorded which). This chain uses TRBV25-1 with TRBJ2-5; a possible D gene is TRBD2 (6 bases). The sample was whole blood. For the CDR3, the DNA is TGTGCCAGCAGTGAACCTGGGGGAGGAAAAGAGACCCAGTACTTC. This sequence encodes CASSEPGGGKETQYF.